The source of this TCR beta chain is a study of blood T cells in healthy people across ages. This clonotype showed up just a few times. Its matching antigen is unknown. At one end the junction does not follow the germline gene, possibly because of a read error. General study results and limits: CMV status of donors was unknown, possibly confounding expanded clonotype changes. Diversity was higher, and naive CD4+ cells more numerous, in long-lived donors than in aged donors.

CDR1 and CDR2 (germline): SGHRS, YFSETQ. This CDR3 contains 15 residues. With a J-beta primer mix and a sample-barcoded 5' primer, a second PCR ran about 6 to 11 cycles. Each cDNA molecule received a tag from a template-switch adaptor that had 12 random nucleotides. MiXCR was run by TCRdb on the 5' RACE reads, yielding one entry per CDR3 protein. The table lists 1.5 million to 2 million distinct CDR3 sequences, 28% of them singletons. Peripheral blood samples of 9 to 10 milliliters were drawn from each donor. The sequence was obtained from a woman aged 25-40 years in good health. The J gene is TRBJ1-6, the V gene TRBV5-1; TRBD1 aligns across 9 bases. The sample consisted of blood. CDR3 sequence (DNA): TGCGCCAGCAGCGACCGGGACAGGGCGAGTTCATCCCTCCACTTT. It codes for CASSDRDRASSSLHF.